This T cell receptor (beta chain) is drawn from a study of post-analysis software for immune sequencing data. This clonotype has only a few counts. Its matching antigen is unknown. Overall study findings and caveats: Roughly 5 TRBV segments occurring more often in patients than controls included TRBV5-6, TRBV5-1 and TRBV20-1.

Built from TCR beta cDNA, the libraries had unique molecular identifiers in them. TCRdb reanalysed the PCR reads using MiXCR and keeps one entry per CDR3 protein. This table has fewer than 850,000 distinct CDR3 sequences, 35% to 55% appearing once. Germline values: CDR1 LGHNA, CDR2 YNFKEQ. Trimming stripped 0 bases from V and 9 bases from J, with 18 bases between. The CDR3 length is 16 residues. This receptor was identified in a girl between 10 and 17 years old with multiple sclerosis. The chain recombines TRBV4-2 with TRBJ1-5; possibly TRBD1 for D (5 bases). The sequenced sample was blood. The CDR3 sequence: CASSQDPGPDMGPQHF. The DNA of the CDR3 is TGTGCCAGCAGCCAAGATCCGGGACCCGATATGGGGCCCCAGCATTTT.